Listed below are T cell receptor beta chains from one sample, sequenced in a study of blood T cell repertoires in COVID-19. TCRdb keeps only in-frame clones here, not all; method: immunoSEQ multiplex PCR. The sample records roughly 570,000 clones, about 89% being singletons. The sample consisted of peripheral blood. The source of these receptors is a woman between 50 and 59 years old with COVID-19, enrolled during active disease. Each CDR3 is given with its conserved first and last residue. The D gene is left open where the match is weak. Clone sizes are given selectively: once, few, many, or a class where the clone is expanded.

j_call,d_call,v_call,clone_size,cdr3_aa,cdr3_nt
TRBJ1-3,-,TRBV6-5,-,CASSWGLPSWGNTIYF,TGTGCCAGCAGTTGGGGACTCCCTTCGTGGGGAAACACCATATATTTT
TRBJ1-5,TRBD1,TRBV2,once,CASRAGGNQPQHF,TGTGCCAGCAGGGCAGGGGGGAATCAGCCCCAGCATTTT
TRBJ1-4,TRBD1,TRBV5-1,-,CASRTGGYEKLFF,TGCGCCAGCAGAACAGGGGGCTATGAAAAACTGTTTTTT
TRBJ1-6,-,TRBV6-1,-,CASSEAGGSPLHF,TGTGCCAGCAGTGAAGCTGGGGGGTCACCCCTCCACTTT
TRBJ1-5,-,TRBV20-1,-,CSASIDLAQHF,TGCAGTGCTAGCATTGACTTGGCCCAGCATTTT
TRBJ1-2,TRBD1,TRBV9,once,CASSGGFGTAETF,TGTGCCAGCAGCGGGGGATTTGGGACAGCTGAAACCTTC
TRBJ2-3,TRBD1,TRBV7-9,-,CASSLTGVRGTDTQYF,TGTGCCAGCAGCCTTACAGGGGTCAGAGGCACAGATACGCAGTATTTT
TRBJ2-2,-,TRBV25-1,-,CASSSSTGELFF,TGTGCCAGCAGTTCGTCTACCGGGGAGCTGTTTTTT
TRBJ1-2,-,TRBV4-2,-,CASSPRGRLGYTF,TGTGCCAGCAGCCCAAGGGGTCGGCTTGGCTACACCTTC
TRBJ2-1,-,TRBV5-1,-,CASSSFDRNNEQFF,TGCGCCAGCAGCTCCTTCGACAGAAACAATGAGCAGTTCTTC
TRBJ1-1,-,TRBV19,few,CASFYGGRATEAFF,TGTGCCAGTTTTTATGGGGGGAGGGCCACTGAAGCTTTCTTT
TRBJ1-4,TRBD1,TRBV7-9,-,CASSSGTGNEKLFF,TGTGCCAGCAGCTCCGGGACAGGAAATGAAAAACTGTTTTTT
TRBJ1-1,-,TRBV11-2,-,CASSLIKISSTEAFF,TGTGCCAGCAGCTTAATTAAAATTTCTTCCACTGAAGCTTTCTTT
TRBJ1-6,-,TRBV19,once,CASSEAHGQFNSPLHF,TGTGCCAGTAGCGAGGCTCACGGACAGTTCAATTCACCCCTCCACTTT
TRBJ1-1,-,TRBV9,-,CASSPWGENTEAFF,TGTGCCAGCAGCCCCTGGGGGGAGAACACTGAAGCTTTCTTT
TRBJ1-2,TRBD1,TRBV28,-,CASRKQGYAYGYTF,TGTGCCAGCAGAAAACAGGGGTACGCCTATGGCTACACCTTC
TRBJ1-4,-,TRBV3-1/TRBV3-2,-,CASSQGHLNEKLFF,TGTGCCAGCAGCCAGGGACACCTTAATGAAAAACTGTTTTTT
TRBJ2-2,TRBD1,TRBV10-3,-,CAIRGQGAAGELFF,TGTGCCATCAGGGGACAGGGGGCGGCCGGGGAGCTGTTTTTT
TRBJ1-3,-,TRBV2,-,CASSDTGRSGNTIYF,TGTGCCAGCAGCGATACAGGGCGCTCTGGAAACACCATATATTTT
TRBJ2-5,-,TRBV6-5,-,CASGEGTQYF,TGTGCCAGCGGCGAGGGGACCCAGTACTTC
TRBJ1-1,-,TRBV12-3/TRBV12-4,once,CASTSGGGEAFF,TGTGCCAGCACTTCCGGGGGAGGGGAAGCTTTCTTT
TRBJ1-2,TRBD1,TRBV4-1,-,CASSQVYGQAYGYTF,TGCGCCAGCAGCCAAGTCTACGGACAGGCCTATGGCTACACCTTC
TRBJ1-6,-,TRBV30,-,CAWSTDSRYNSPLHF,TGTGCCTGGAGCACGGACAGTCGCTATAATTCACCCCTCCACTTT
TRBJ1-5,TRBD1,TRBV12-5,-,CASAKQGAMDQPQHF,TGTGCTAGTGCGAAACAGGGGGCAATGGATCAGCCCCAGCATTTT
TRBJ2-7,TRBD2,TRBV27,-,CASSPRGLYPYEQYF,TGTGCCAGCAGTCCGAGGGGACTATATCCGTACGAGCAGTACTTC
TRBJ1-3,TRBD1,TRBV29-1,-,CSIGTASGNTIYF,TGCAGCATAGGGACAGCCTCTGGAAACACCATATATTTT
TRBJ2-2,TRBD2,TRBV12-3/TRBV12-4,-,CAGGFVTGELFF,TGTGCGGGGGGGTTCGTCACCGGGGAGCTGTTTTTT
TRBJ1-6,-,TRBV11-2,-,CASSLRTGNSPLHF,TGTGCCAGCAGCTTGCGGACGGGGAATTCACCCCTCCACTTT
TRBJ1-4,TRBD1,TRBV5-1,-,CASSHRQGNNEKLFF,TGCGCCAGCAGCCATAGACAGGGCAATAATGAAAAACTGTTTTTT
TRBJ2-7,-,TRBV5-6,once,CASSPGLTNYEQYF,TGTGCCAGCAGTCCGGGACTGACGAACTACGAGCAGTACTTC
TRBJ2-7,-,TRBV18,once,CASSPSPSSYEQYF,TGTGCCAGCTCACCTTCCCCGAGCTCCTACGAGCAGTACTTC
TRBJ1-1,-,TRBV27,-,CASSSRQALNTEAFF,TGTGCCAGCAGTTCACGACAGGCTTTGAACACTGAAGCTTTCTTT
TRBJ2-1,TRBD1,TRBV2,-,CASSEKGATYNEQFF,TGTGCCAGCAGTGAAAAGGGGGCCACCTACAATGAGCAGTTCTTC
TRBJ2-3,-,TRBV28,-,CASSFPRTTGTQYF,TGTGCCAGCAGTTTCCCCAGGACTACTGGTACGCAGTATTTT
TRBJ1-1,-,TRBV6-5,-,CASTKLPNTEAFF,TGTGCCAGCACAAAGCTCCCGAACACTGAAGCTTTCTTT
TRBJ1-6,-,TRBV10-3,-,CAISGGGSDNSPLHF,TGTGCCATCAGTGGGGGGGGTTCAGATAATTCACCCCTCCACTTT
TRBJ1-1,-,TRBV3-1/TRBV3-2,-,CASSLQGHGTEAFF,TGTGCCAGCAGCCTACAGGGACATGGTACTGAAGCTTTCTTT
TRBJ2-1,TRBD1,TRBV3-1/TRBV3-2,once,CASSLRGQLDEQFF,TGTGCCAGCAGCCTCAGGGGGCAATTAGATGAGCAGTTCTTC
TRBJ2-1,-,TRBV9,-,CASSFPGGRAYNEQFF,TGTGCCAGCAGCTTCCCCGGAGGCCGGGCCTACAATGAGCAGTTCTTC
TRBJ1-1,TRBD1,TRBV6-1,-,CASSEFGTGRGAFF,TGTGCCAGCAGTGAATTTGGGACAGGCCGCGGAGCTTTCTTT
TRBJ1-2,-,TRBV10-3,-,CAISGGAGYTF,TGTGCCATCAGCGGGGGTGCGGGCTACACCTTC
TRBJ2-1,-,TRBV7-2,-,CASSLSPSYNEQFF,TGTGCCAGCAGCTTATCTCCTTCCTACAATGAGCAGTTCTTC
TRBJ2-7,-,TRBV19,few,CASSISTYRDGSYEQYF,TGTGCCAGTAGTATATCCACTTACAGGGACGGCTCCTACGAGCAGTACTTC
TRBJ1-1,-,TRBV5-1,-,CASRWTAETEAFF,TGCGCCAGCAGATGGACAGCCGAAACTGAAGCTTTCTTT
TRBJ1-2,-,TRBV18,-,CASSPFQGDGYGYTF,TGTGCCAGCTCACCGTTCCAGGGTGACGGCTATGGCTACACCTTC
TRBJ1-2,-,TRBV7-2,once,CASSPRGGGDYGYTF,TGTGCCAGCAGCCCCCGTGGGGGGGGCGACTATGGCTACACCTTC
TRBJ2-3,-,TRBV3-1/TRBV3-2,-,CASSQQPGAPGIDTQYF,TGTGCCAGCAGCCAACAACCGGGAGCCCCTGGGATAGATACGCAGTATTTT
TRBJ2-7,TRBD1,TRBV7-3,-,CASSPPGQGAYEQYF,TGTGCCAGCAGCCCTCCGGGACAGGGGGCCTACGAGCAGTACTTC
TRBJ1-4,-,TRBV5-5,few,CASSLGQDNEKLFF,TGTGCCAGCAGCTTGGGACAGGATAATGAAAAACTGTTTTTT